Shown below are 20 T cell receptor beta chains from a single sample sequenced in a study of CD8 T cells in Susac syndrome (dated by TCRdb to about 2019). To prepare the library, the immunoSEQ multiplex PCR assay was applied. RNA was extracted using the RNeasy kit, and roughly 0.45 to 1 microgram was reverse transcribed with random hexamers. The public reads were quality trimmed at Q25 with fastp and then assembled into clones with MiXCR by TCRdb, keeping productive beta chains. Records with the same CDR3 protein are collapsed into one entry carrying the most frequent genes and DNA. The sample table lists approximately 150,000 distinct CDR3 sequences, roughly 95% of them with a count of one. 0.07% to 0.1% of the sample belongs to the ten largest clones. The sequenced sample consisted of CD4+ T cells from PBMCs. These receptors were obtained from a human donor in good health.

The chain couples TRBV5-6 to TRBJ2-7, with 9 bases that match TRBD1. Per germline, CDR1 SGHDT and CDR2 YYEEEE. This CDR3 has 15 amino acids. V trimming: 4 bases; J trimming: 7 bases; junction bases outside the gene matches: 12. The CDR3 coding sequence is TGTGCCAGCAGCCCCGGGACAGGGTCGCAGAAAGAGCAGTACTTC. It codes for CASSPGTGSQKEQYF. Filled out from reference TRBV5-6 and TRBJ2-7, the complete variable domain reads DAGVTQSPTHLIKTRGQQVTLRCSPKSGHDTVSWYQQALGQGPQFIFQYYEEEERQRGNFPDRFSGHQFPNYSSELNVNALLLGDSALYLCASSPGTGSQKEQYFGPGTRLTVT.

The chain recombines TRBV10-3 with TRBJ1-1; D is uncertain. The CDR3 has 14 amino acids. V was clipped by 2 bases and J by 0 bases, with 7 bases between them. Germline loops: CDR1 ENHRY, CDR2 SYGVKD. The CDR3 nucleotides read TGTGCCATCAGTGAGGAGGGAATGAACACTGAAGCTTTCTTT. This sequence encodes CAISEEGMNTEAFF.

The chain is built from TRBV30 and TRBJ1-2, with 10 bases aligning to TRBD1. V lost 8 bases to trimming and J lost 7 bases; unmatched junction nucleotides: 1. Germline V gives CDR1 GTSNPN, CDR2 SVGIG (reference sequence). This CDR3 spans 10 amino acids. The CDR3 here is CAGTGAGYTF. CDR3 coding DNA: TGTGCCGGGACAGGGGCTGGCTACACCTTC.

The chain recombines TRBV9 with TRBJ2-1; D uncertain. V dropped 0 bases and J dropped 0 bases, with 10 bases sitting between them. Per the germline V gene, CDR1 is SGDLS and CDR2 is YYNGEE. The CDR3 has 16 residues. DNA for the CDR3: TGTGCCAGCAGCGTAGGATCTTCCTACTCCTACAATGAGCAGTTCTTC. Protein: CASSVGSSYSYNEQFF.

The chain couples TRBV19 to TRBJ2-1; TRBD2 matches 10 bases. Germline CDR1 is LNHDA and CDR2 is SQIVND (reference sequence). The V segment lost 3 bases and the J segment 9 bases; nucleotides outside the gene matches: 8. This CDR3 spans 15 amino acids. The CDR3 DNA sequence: TGTGCCAGTAGTATTAAGTCTAGCGGGAGTTTTGAGCAGTTCTTC. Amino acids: CASSIKSSGSFEQFF.

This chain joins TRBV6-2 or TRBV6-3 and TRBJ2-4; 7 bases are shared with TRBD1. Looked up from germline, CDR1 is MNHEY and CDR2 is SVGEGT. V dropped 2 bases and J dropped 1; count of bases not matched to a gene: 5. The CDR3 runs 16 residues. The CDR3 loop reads CASSYQARGAKNIQYF. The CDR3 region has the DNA TGTGCCAGCAGTTACCAAGCCAGGGGGGCCAAAAACATTCAGTACTTC.

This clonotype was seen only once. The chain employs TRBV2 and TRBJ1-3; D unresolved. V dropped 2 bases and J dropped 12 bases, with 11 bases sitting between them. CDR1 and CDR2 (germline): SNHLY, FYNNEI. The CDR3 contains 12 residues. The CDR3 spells CASSERQYSIYF. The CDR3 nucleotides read TGTGCCAGCAGTGAACGTCAGTACAGCATATATTTT.

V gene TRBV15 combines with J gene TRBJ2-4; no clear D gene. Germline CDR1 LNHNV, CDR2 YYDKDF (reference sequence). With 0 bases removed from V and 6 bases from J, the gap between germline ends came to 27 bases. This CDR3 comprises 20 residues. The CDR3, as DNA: TGTGCCACCAGCAGAGATCAAACCAACAGAAAGTGGGTTGAAGGAAACATTCAGTACTTC. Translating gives CATSRDQTNRKWVEGNIQYF.

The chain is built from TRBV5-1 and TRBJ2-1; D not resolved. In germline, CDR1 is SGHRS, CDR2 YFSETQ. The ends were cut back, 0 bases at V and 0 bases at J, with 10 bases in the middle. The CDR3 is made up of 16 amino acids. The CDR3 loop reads CASSLVAGNSYNEQFF. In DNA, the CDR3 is TGCGCCAGCAGCTTGGTGGCAGGTAACTCCTACAATGAGCAGTTCTTC.

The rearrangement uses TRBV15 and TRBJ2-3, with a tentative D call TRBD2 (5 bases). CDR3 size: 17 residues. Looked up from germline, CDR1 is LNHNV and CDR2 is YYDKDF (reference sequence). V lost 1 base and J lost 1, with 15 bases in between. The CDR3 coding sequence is TGTGCCACCAGCAGAGCCAGATTTAGTAGCGGCACAGATACGCAGTATTTT. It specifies CATSRARFSSGTDTQYF. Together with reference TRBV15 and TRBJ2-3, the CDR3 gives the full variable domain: DAMVIQNPRYQVTQFGKPVTLSCSQTLNHNVMYWYQQKSSQAPKLLFHYYDKDFNNEADTPDNFQSRRPNTSFCFLDIRSPGLGDTAMYLCATSRARFSSGTDTQYFGPGTRLTVL.

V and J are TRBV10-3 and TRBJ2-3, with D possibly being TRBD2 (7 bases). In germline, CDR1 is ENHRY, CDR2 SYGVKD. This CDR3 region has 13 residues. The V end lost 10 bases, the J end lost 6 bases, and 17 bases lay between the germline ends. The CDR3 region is CATKGGASDTQYF. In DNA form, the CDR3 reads TGTGCCACCAAGGGGGGGGCTAGCGATACGCAGTATTTT.

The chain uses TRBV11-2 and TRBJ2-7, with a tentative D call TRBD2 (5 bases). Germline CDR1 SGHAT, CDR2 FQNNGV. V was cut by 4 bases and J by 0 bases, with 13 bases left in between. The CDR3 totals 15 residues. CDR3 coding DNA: TGTGCCAGCAGCTCGAGGGCGACAAGCTCCTACGAGCAGTACTTC. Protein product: CASSSRATSSYEQYF.

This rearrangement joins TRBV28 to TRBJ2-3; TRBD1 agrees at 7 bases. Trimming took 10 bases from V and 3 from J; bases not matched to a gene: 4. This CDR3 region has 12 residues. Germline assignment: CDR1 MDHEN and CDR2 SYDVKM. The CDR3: CATHRGTDTQYF. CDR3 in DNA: TGTGCCACTCACAGGGGTACAGATACGCAGTATTTT.

The CDR3 region is CASSIPGYEQFF. The DNA for the CDR3 is TGTGCCAGTAGTATTCCGGGCTATGAGCAGTTCTTC. V usage is TRBV19 and J usage is TRBJ2-1; D gene ambiguous. Trimming shortened V by 3 bases and J by 8 bases, and 8 bases separated the two germline ends. Germline assignment: CDR1 LNHDA and CDR2 SQIVND (reference sequence). This CDR3 is 12 amino acids long. The full variable domain, in which reference TRBV19 and TRBJ2-1 provide the parts outside the CDR3, is DGGITQSPKYLFRKEGQNVTLSCEQNLNHDAMYWYRQDPGQGLRLIYYSQIVNDFQKGDIAEGYSVSREKKESFPLTVTSAQKNPTAFYLCASSIPGYEQFFGPGTRLTVL.

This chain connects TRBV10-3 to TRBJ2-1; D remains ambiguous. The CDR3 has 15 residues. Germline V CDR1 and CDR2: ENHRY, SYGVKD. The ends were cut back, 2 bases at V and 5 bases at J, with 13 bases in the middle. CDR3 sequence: CAISELDESHNEQFF. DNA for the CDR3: TGTGCCATCAGTGAGCTCGATGAGTCCCACAATGAGCAGTTCTTC.

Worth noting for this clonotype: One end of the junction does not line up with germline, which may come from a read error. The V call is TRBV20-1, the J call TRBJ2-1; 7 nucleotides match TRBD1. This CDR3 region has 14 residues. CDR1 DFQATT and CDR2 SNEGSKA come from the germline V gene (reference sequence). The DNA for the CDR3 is TGCAGTGCTCGAGACAGGGTCGCCTACAATGAGCAGTTCTTC. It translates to CSARDRVAYNEQFF.

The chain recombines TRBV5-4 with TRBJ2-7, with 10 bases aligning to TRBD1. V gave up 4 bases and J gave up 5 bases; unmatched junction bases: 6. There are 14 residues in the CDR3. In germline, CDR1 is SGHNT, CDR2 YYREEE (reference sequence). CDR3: CASSARDRGHEQYF. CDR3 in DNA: TGTGCCAGCAGCGCCCGGGACAGGGGTCACGAGCAGTACTTC.

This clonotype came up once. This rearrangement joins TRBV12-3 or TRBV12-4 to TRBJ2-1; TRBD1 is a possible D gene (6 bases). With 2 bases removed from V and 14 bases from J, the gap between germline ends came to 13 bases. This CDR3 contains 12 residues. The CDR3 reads CASSLIARGEFF. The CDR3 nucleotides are TGTGCCAGCAGTTTAATTGCCAGGGGAGAGTTCTTC.

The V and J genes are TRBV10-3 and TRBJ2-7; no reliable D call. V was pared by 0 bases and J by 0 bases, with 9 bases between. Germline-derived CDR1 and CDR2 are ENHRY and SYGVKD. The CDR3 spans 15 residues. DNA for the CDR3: TGTGCCATCAGTGAGTCCCCTGATAGCTCCTACGAGCAGTACTTC. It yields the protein CAISESPDSSYEQYF.

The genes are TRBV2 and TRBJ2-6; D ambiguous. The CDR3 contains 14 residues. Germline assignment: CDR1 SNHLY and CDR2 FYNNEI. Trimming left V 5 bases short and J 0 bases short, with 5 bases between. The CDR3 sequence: CASSWGSGANVLTF. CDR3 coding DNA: TGTGCCAGCAGTTGGGGCTCTGGGGCCAACGTCCTGACTTTC.